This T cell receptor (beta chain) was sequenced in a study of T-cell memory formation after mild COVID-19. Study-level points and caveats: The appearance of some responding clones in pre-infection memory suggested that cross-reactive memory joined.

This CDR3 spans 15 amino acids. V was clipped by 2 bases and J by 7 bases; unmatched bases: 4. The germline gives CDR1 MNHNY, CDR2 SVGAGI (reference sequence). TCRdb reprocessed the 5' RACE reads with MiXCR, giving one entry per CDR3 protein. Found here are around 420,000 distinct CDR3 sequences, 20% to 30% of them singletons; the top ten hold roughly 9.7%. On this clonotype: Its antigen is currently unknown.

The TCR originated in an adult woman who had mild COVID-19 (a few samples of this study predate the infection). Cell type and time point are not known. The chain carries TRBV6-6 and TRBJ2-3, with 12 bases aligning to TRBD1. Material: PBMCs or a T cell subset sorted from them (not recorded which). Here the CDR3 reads CASSYGTGGMNTQYF. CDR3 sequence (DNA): TGTGCCAGCAGTTACGGGACAGGGGGCATGAATACGCAGTATTTT.